Listed below are T cell receptor beta chains from one sample, sequenced in a study of cytotoxic CD8 clonotypes in ibrutinib-treated CLL. Repertoires were generated with immunoSEQ multiplex PCR, while TCRdb's copy carries only in-frame clones and drops some. The sample holds 60,000 to 95,000 clones, approximately 82% seen once. Sequencing used PBMCs, obtained after 24 months of ibrutinib treatment. The receptors here all came from a human donor with chronic lymphocytic leukemia. Both conserved end residues are part of each CDR3. D genes are given only for firm matches. Clone size, where shown, is once, few, many, or a class for clones that have expanded.

CDR3nt: TGTGCCTGGAGTCCGGGACTAGCGAACGAGCAGTACTTC
CDR3aa: CAWSPGLANEQYF
v_gene: TRBV30
d_gene: TRBD2
abundance: -
j_gene: TRBJ2-7

CDR3nt: TGTGCCAGCAGCTCCACTAGGAACACCGGGGAGCTGTTTTTT
CDR3aa: CASSSTRNTGELFF
v_gene: TRBV6-4
d_gene: -
abundance: -
j_gene: TRBJ2-2

CDR3nt: TGCGCCAGCAGCCCGGGACTAGCGGGGGGAAGCTCCTACAATGAGCAGTTCTTC
CDR3aa: CASSPGLAGGSSYNEQFF
v_gene: TRBV5-1
d_gene: TRBD2
abundance: -
j_gene: TRBJ2-1

CDR3nt: TGTGCCTGGAGTGAGGCAGGTGAAGCTTTCTTT
CDR3aa: CAWSEAGEAFF
v_gene: TRBV30
d_gene: -
abundance: -
j_gene: TRBJ1-1

CDR3nt: TGTGCCAGCAGCTTAGACGGGCAAATATCCTACGAGCAGTACTTC
CDR3aa: CASSLDGQISYEQYF
v_gene: TRBV7-9
d_gene: -
abundance: -
j_gene: TRBJ2-7

CDR3nt: TGCGCCAGCAGCCACAGGGGGCGCATTAACTATGAGCAGTTCTTC
CDR3aa: CASSHRGRINYEQFF
v_gene: TRBV10-2
d_gene: TRBD1
abundance: -
j_gene: TRBJ2-1

CDR3nt: TGTGCCAGCAGCCAGCCCAGGATAGCAGTCAACTCCTACGAGCAGTACTTC
CDR3aa: CASSQPRIAVNSYEQYF
v_gene: TRBV4-2
d_gene: -
abundance: once
j_gene: TRBJ2-7

CDR3nt: TGTGCCAGTAGTAGTGCCGGGACAGGGGTGCGCGAGCAGTACTTC
CDR3aa: CASSSAGTGVREQYF
v_gene: TRBV19
d_gene: TRBD1
abundance: -
j_gene: TRBJ2-7

CDR3nt: TGTGCCAGCAGGTCCCAGGGGACGCCGAACACCGGGGAGCTGTTTTTT
CDR3aa: CASRSQGTPNTGELFF
v_gene: TRBV6-6
d_gene: -
abundance: -
j_gene: TRBJ2-2

CDR3nt: TGTGCCAGCAGTTACTTGGAGGGGAATGAGCAGTTCTTC
CDR3aa: CASSYLEGNEQFF
v_gene: TRBV6-5
d_gene: -
abundance: -
j_gene: TRBJ2-1

CDR3nt: TGCGCCAGCAGCCCTGACGGACAGCCTAATGAAAAACTGTTTTTT
CDR3aa: CASSPDGQPNEKLFF
v_gene: TRBV5-1
d_gene: -
abundance: -
j_gene: TRBJ1-4

CDR3nt: TGTGCCAGCAGCATACCAGGACAGGGGGCTGGGGATACGCAGTATTTT
CDR3aa: CASSIPGQGAGDTQYF
v_gene: TRBV5-4
d_gene: TRBD1
abundance: -
j_gene: TRBJ2-3

CDR3nt: TGTGCCAGCAGTCCTTCTTGGAGGAACACTGAAGCTTTCTTT
CDR3aa: CASSPSWRNTEAFF
v_gene: TRBV6-6
d_gene: -
abundance: -
j_gene: TRBJ1-1

CDR3nt: TGCGCCAGCAGCCAAGTCTATGGGTCGATCGTGGGGACTGAAGCTTTCTTT
CDR3aa: CASSQVYGSIVGTEAFF
v_gene: TRBV4-1
d_gene: -
abundance: -
j_gene: TRBJ1-1

CDR3nt: TGTGCCAGCAGCTTGGTTGGGGCCCCTGGGCTAGCGGGAGACACCGGGGAGCTGTTTTTT
CDR3aa: CASSLVGAPGLAGDTGELFF
v_gene: TRBV27
d_gene: TRBD2
abundance: few
j_gene: TRBJ2-2